This T cell receptor (beta chain) was captured in a study of control samples from healthy donors and cancer patients. TCRdb's copy holds only in-frame clones and misses some; the assay was immunoSEQ multiplex PCR. This sample has over 150,000 clones, with 90% found just once. Trimming left V 2 bases short and J 6 bases short, with 7 bases between. Germline V lookup: CDR1 MDHEN, CDR2 SYDVKM. This CDR3 contains 12 residues. This sequence joins TRBV28 and TRBJ1-2; D gene uncertain. The origin of this receptor is a woman aged 45 to 65 in good health. The sequencing input was blood. Here the CDR3 DNA reads TGTGCCAGCAGTTTAGGTCGTGATGGCTACACCTTC. It translates to CASSLGRDGYTF.